The sequence of this T cell receptor beta chain was determined in a study of long-term antiretroviral therapy in people with HIV. For the study at large: Sampling started about a decade before the 2015 immediate-ART recommendation. Notes on the study in general: Blood in the study was drawn between the mid-2000s and the late 2010s, possibly under older ART regimens, which may be less effective than current ones.

Before they underwent DNA extraction, samples held about 1-10 million cryopreserved PBMC. In its sample, this clone was seen once. No antigen is known for it. Unmatched junction bases numbered 8, after V lost 3 bases and J lost 3 bases. The CDR3 runs 16 residues. CDR1 is SGHNT and CDR2 is YYREEE in the germline V gene (reference sequence). Survey level was the resolution at which the v3.0 immunoSEQ assay ran. The target of sequencing was roughly 40,000-55,000 T-cell genomes per sample. Sequenced by immunoSEQ multiplex PCR; TCRdb stores in-frame clones only, minus some. The sample gives under 30,000 clones, about 88% of which show up once; about 7% is in the top ten.

This sequence joins TRBV5-4 and TRBJ2-2; 7 nucleotides align to TRBD2. The sequence derives from a man aged 45-60 years with HIV. The specimen comprised unsorted PBMCs, sampled about 5 years before starting antiretroviral therapy. In DNA form, the CDR3 reads TGTGCCAGCAGCTCACAGGCAGGGAGGGACACCGGGGAGCTGTTTTTT. It encodes CASSSQAGRDTGELFF.